Shown below are 24 T cell receptor beta chains from a single sample sequenced in a study of identical twins. TCRdb used MiXCR to reprocess the 5' RACE reads, holding one entry per CDR3 protein. The table lists approximately 490,000 distinct CDR3 sequences, more than 20% of them singletons. In addition, the sample was reused for a study of yellow fever vaccine responses in identical twins.

The sample was CD4+ T cells sorted from blood. These TCRs come from a woman younger than 35 in good health.

The CDR3 DNA sequence: TGTGCCAGCAGCCAAGATATTGGCCAGGGAGACACCGGGGAGCTGTTTTTT. Translated: CASSQDIGQGDTGELFF. The J gene is TRBJ2-2, the V gene TRBV3-1; D possibly matches TRBD1 or TRBD2 (5 bases each). Germline CDR1 LGHDT, CDR2 YNNKEL (reference sequence). V was trimmed by 0 bases and J by 3 bases, leaving 14 bases between them. The length of the CDR3 is 17 residues. Variable domain in full (rest from reference TRBV3-1 and TRBJ2-2): DTAVSQTPKYLVTQMGNDKSIKCEQNLGHDTMYWYKQDSKKFLKIMFSYNNKELIINETVPNRFSPKSPDKAHLNLHINSLELGDSAVYFCASSQDIGQGDTGELFFGEGSRLTVL.

This clonotype occurred once. The genes are TRBV7-9 and TRBJ1-4, with TRBD1 matching 7 bases. The CDR3 spans 16 residues. Looked up from germline, CDR1 is SEHNR and CDR2 is FQNEAQ (reference sequence). The V and J ends lost 5 bases and 3 bases, in that order; junction bases with no gene match: 9. For the CDR3, the DNA is TGTGCCAGCAGCGCCGCCAGGGGGTCGGCTAATGAAAAACTGTTTTTT. Protein sequence: CASSAARGSANEKLFF.

This clonotype turned up a few times. J is TRBJ2-3 and V is TRBV24-1; possible D gene TRBD2, 6 bases. V lost 4 bases and J 1 base, leaving 11 bases between the germline ends. The germline CDR1 and CDR2 sequences are KGHDR and SFDVKD. The CDR3 is made up of 15 amino acids. CDR3: CATSDRGSRTDTQYF. In nucleotides, the CDR3 is TGTGCCACCAGTGACCGGGGGAGCCGCACAGATACGCAGTATTTT.

This clonotype was counted only a few times. The rearrangement joins TRBV12-3 or TRBV12-4 to TRBJ2-7, with no clear D. The CDR3 is 13 residues long. The ends were cut back, 7 bases at V and 3 bases at J, with 13 bases in the middle. The CDR3 protein is CASTPRISYEQYV. In DNA, the CDR3 is TGTGCCAGCACCCCCAGGATAAGCTACGAGCAGTACGTC.

There are a few counts of this clonotype. The J gene is TRBJ2-7, the V gene TRBV7-2; TRBD1 matches 7 bases. With 5 bases clipped from V and 3 bases from J, the junction kept 13 bases outside the gene matches. The CDR3 is made up of 16 amino acids. Germline V gene sequence: CDR1 SGHTA, CDR2 FQGNSA. The CDR3 DNA sequence: TGTGCCAGCAGCCCCGATATCGGGACAGAACTCTACGAGCAGTACTTC. Its translation: CASSPDIGTELYEQYF.

The table lists this clonotype with a few counts. This chain joins TRBV12-3 or TRBV12-4 and TRBJ1-2, with a tentative D call TRBD1 (5 bases). Trimming stripped 6 bases from V and 4 bases from J, with 21 bases between. The CDR3 contains 16 residues. The CDR3: CASSLEGTPGFYGYTF. The CDR3 DNA is TGTGCCAGCAGCTTGGAGGGGACCCCGGGGTTCTATGGCTACACCTTC.

This clonotype has only a few counts. The rearrangement links TRBV5-5 to TRBJ2-3, with D possibly being TRBD2 (5 bases). CDR1 SGHKS and CDR2 YYEKEE come from the germline V gene (reference sequence). With 4 bases removed from V and 0 bases from J, the gap between germline ends came to 12 bases. The CDR3 runs 15 residues. Written as DNA, the CDR3 is TGTGCCAGCAGCCGACTGGGAGCTAGCACAGATACGCAGTATTTT. Its protein is CASSRLGASTDTQYF.

The rearrangement links TRBV5-5 to TRBJ2-7; 7 bases fit TRBD1. Per germline, CDR1 SGHKS and CDR2 YYEKEE (reference sequence). V shed 4 bases, J shed 2 bases, and the junction held 9 bases outside the gene matches. The CDR3 spans 15 residues. CDR3 residues: CASSLTWQGAYEQYF. The CDR3 region has the DNA TGTGCCAGCAGCCTAACGTGGCAGGGGGCCTACGAGCAGTACTTC.

This rearrangement joins TRBV4-2 to TRBJ2-2, with 11 bases aligning to TRBD2. V lost 1 base and J lost 7; bases outside the gene matches: 8. The CDR3 has 17 residues. The germline CDR1 and CDR2 sequences are LGHNA and YNFKEQ. The CDR3 nucleotides are TGTGCCAGCAGCCAAGCGTTACTAGCGGGAGCTAACGGGGAGCTGTTTTTT. Protein product: CASSQALLAGANGELFF.

This sequence joins TRBV28 and TRBJ2-3, with 10 bases identical to TRBD2. The junction had 6 bases not matched to a gene; V was cut back by 8 bases and J by 1 base. Germline V gene data show CDR1 as MDHEN and CDR2 as SYDVKM. CDR3 length: 15 amino acids. The CDR3: CASSTAGGGTDTQYF. The CDR3 DNA reads TGTGCCAGCTCTACAGCGGGGGGGGGCACAGATACGCAGTATTTT.

The chain carries TRBV3-1 and TRBJ2-1, with no clear D. This CDR3 is built from 15 residues. Germline assignment: CDR1 LGHDT and CDR2 YNNKEL (reference sequence). With 0 bases removed from V and 3 bases from J, the gap between germline ends came to 9 bases. CDR3 amino acids: CASSQDGFDYNEQFF. CDR3 bases: TGTGCCAGCAGCCAAGATGGTTTTGACTACAATGAGCAGTTCTTC.

The chain couples TRBV10-3 to TRBJ2-3; TRBD1 agrees at 7 bases. Germline assignment: CDR1 ENHRY and CDR2 SYGVKD. The CDR3 spans 14 residues. V lost 6 bases, J lost 4 bases, and 7 bases stayed unmatched. Here the CDR3 DNA reads TGTGCCATCAGCAACAGGGGTCTTGCAGATACGCAGTATTTT. Translated: CAISNRGLADTQYF.

The chain recombines TRBV4-2 with TRBJ2-1; 7 bases map to TRBD2. CDR3 length: 15 residues. Germline V CDR1 and CDR2: LGHNA, YNFKEQ. Trimming cost V 5 bases and J 3 bases; bases outside gene matches: 7. CDR3 bases: TGTGCCAGCAGCATGCGGGGGTTTGACTACAATGAGCAGTTCTTC. This encodes CASSMRGFDYNEQFF.

This CDR3 is CASSQDGPGTGYSNTGELFF. The CDR3 DNA follows: TGTGCCAGCAGCCAAGATGGCCCCGGGACAGGATACTCTAACACCGGGGAGCTGTTTTTT. The chain combines TRBV3-1 with TRBJ2-2; 8 nucleotides line up with TRBD1. Trimming at V came to 0 bases and at J to 2 bases, leaving 14 bases not matched to a gene. Germline V gives CDR1 LGHDT, CDR2 YNNKEL (reference sequence). The CDR3 runs to 20 residues.

This clonotype was detected a few times. This rearrangement joins TRBV6-4 to TRBJ2-3; no reliable D call. V lost 4 bases to trimming and J lost 1 base, with 9 bases between them. The germline V gene encodes CDR1 MRHNA and CDR2 SNTAGT. CDR3 length: 14 amino acids. CDR3 coding DNA: TGTGCCAGCAGTGTAGGCGGCCGCACAGATACGCAGTATTTT. As protein: CASSVGGRTDTQYF.

This clonotype was picked up a small number of times. This chain connects TRBV29-1 to TRBJ2-2; possibly TRBD1 for D (6 bases). Trimming took 6 bases from V and 4 from J, leaving 9 bases between them. The CDR3 contains 12 residues. Germline V gives CDR1 SQVTM, CDR2 ANQGSEA. In nucleotides, the CDR3 is TGCAGCGTACAGGGAACCACCGGGGAGCTGTTTTTT. Translating it yields CSVQGTTGELFF.

The chain recombines TRBV20-1 with TRBJ2-7, with D possibly TRBD2 on 6 matching bases. The germline V gene has CDR1 DFQATT and CDR2 SNEGSKA (reference sequence). The V end lost 1 base, the J end lost 3 bases, and 19 bases lay between the germline ends. This CDR3 has 16 residues. CDR3 sequence: CSARGPTGSDIYEQYF. CDR3 nucleotides: TGCAGTGCTAGAGGCCCCACCGGGAGTGATATCTACGAGCAGTACTTC.

The chain has TRBV29-1 and TRBJ2-3; D possibly matches TRBD1 or TRBD2 (5 bases each). The CDR3 is made up of 12 amino acids. Germline lookup yields CDR1 SQVTM and CDR2 ANQGSEA. The CDR3 protein is CSAGAQGDTQYF. Here the CDR3 DNA reads TGCAGTGCCGGGGCCCAGGGAGATACGCAGTATTTT.

V is TRBV7-2 and J is TRBJ2-3; 7 bases line up with TRBD1. Germline V gene sequence: CDR1 SGHTA, CDR2 FQGNSA. Germline trimming cut 5 bases from V and 6 bases from J; bases unmatched to any gene: 14. The CDR3 sequence is 16 residues long. CDR3 bases: TGTGCCAGCAGCGCAACAGGGGTTGGGAACACGGATACGCAGTATTTT. Its protein product is CASSATGVGNTDTQYF.

This clonotype has ten or more counts. The chain is built from TRBV20-1 and TRBJ2-2; 9 bases are shared with TRBD2. This CDR3 is 16 amino acids long. Trimming at V came to 3 bases and at J to 5 bases, leaving 10 bases not matched to a gene. Germline V gene data show CDR1 as DFQATT and CDR2 as SNEGSKA (reference sequence). The CDR3 DNA reads TGCAGTGCTAGGGGGCCGGGACTAGCAAATACCGGGGAGCTGTTTTTT. Translation: CSARGPGLANTGELFF.

This clonotype came up once. V and J are TRBV20-1 and TRBJ2-1; the match to TRBD2 covers 10 bases. J lost 0 bases, V lost 1 base, and 9 bases had no gene match. The CDR3 extends over 18 amino acids. Germline CDR1 reads DFQATT; CDR2 reads SNEGSKA (reference sequence). CDR3 coding DNA: TGCAGTGCTAGAGGGTATCCTAGCGGGGGACTCTCCTACAATGAGCAGTTCTTC. Translation gives CSARGYPSGGLSYNEQFF.

The V and J genes are TRBV15 and TRBJ2-1; 11 nucleotides match TRBD2. The CDR3 is made up of 16 amino acids. The junction had 5 bases not matched to a gene; V was cut back by 0 bases and J by 7 bases. Germline V gene sequence: CDR1 LNHNV, CDR2 YYDKDF (reference sequence). CDR3 DNA sequence: TGTGCCACCAGCAGAGATCCCTTAGCGGGAGGGAATGAGCAGTTCTTC. As protein: CATSRDPLAGGNEQFF.

This chain uses TRBV7-9 with TRBJ2-7; D gene unclear. The V and J ends lost 1 base and 3 bases respectively, with 7 bases between them. The CDR3 extends over 13 amino acids. Germline V gene sequence: CDR1 SEHNR, CDR2 FQNEAQ (reference sequence). CDR3 sequence: CASSLDIDYEQYV. The CDR3 DNA reads as TGTGCCAGCAGCTTAGACATCGACTACGAGCAGTACGTC.

The chain employs TRBV25-1 and TRBJ2-7; 8 nucleotides agree with TRBD2. Trimming cost V 3 bases and J 0 bases; bases outside gene matches: 4. Germline values: CDR1 MGHDK, CDR2 SYGVNS. This CDR3 contains 15 residues. The CDR3 protein is CASSDGGRSSYEQYF. The CDR3 nucleotides are TGTGCCAGCAGTGATGGCGGGAGGAGCTCCTACGAGCAGTACTTC.